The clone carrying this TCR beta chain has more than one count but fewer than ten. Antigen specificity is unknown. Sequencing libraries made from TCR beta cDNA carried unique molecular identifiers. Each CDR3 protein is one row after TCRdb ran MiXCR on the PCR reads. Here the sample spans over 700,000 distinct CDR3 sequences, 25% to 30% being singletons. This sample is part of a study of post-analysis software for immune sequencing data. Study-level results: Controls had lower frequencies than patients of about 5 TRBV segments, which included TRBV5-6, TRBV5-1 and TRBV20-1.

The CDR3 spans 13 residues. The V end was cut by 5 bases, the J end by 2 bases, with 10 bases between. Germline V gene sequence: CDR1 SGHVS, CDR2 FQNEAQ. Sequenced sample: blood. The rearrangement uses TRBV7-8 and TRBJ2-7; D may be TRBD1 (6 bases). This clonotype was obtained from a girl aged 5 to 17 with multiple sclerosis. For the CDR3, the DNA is TGTGCCAGCAGCAGGGACACCCCCTACGAGCAGTACTTC. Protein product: CASSRDTPYEQYF.